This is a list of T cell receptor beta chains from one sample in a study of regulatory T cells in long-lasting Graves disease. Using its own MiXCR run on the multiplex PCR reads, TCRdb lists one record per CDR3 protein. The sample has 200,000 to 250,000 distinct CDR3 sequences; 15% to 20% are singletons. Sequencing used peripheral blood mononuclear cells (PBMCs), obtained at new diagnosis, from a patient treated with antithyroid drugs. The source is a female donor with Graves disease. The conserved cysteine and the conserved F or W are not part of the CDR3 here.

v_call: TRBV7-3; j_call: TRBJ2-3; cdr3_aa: ASSLYPGLAYTDTQY
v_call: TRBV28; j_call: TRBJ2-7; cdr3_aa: ASSITRTSTSYEQY
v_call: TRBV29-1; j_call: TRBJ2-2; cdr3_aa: SVEPDSRSGELF
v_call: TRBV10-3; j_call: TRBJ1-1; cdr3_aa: AIKSGQAEGTEAF
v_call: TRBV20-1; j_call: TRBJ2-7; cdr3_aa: SARADRGFVYEQY
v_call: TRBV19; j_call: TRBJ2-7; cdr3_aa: ASSGTRLGYEQY
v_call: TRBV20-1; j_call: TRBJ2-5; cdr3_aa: SASDYLAEETQY
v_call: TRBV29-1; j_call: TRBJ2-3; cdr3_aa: SVLQGPSTDTQY
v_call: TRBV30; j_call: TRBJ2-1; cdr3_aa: AWSVQGYEQF
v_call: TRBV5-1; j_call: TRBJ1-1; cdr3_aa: ASSLSAGAGGEAF
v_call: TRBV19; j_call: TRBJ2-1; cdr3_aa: ASSIGQLGNEQF
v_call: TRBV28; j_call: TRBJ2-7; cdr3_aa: ASRPPLWEGNYEQY
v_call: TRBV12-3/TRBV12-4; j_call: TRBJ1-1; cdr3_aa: ASSFGTTEAF
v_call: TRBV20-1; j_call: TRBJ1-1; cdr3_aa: SAGTGGDTEAF
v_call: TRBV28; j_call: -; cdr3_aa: ASTLHGDYEQY
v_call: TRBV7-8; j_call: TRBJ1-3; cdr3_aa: ASSSRGGNTIY
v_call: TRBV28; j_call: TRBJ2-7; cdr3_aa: ASSTISSGNPYEQY
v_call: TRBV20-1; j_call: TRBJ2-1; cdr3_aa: SARGGGRSLAGEQF
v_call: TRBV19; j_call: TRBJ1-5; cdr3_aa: AARLGRVNQPQH
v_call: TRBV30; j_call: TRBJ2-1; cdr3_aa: AWELDSYNEQF
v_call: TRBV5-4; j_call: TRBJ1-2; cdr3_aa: ASSRTGTGHYGYT
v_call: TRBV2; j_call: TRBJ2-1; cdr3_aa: ASSAGTSGRFGNEQF
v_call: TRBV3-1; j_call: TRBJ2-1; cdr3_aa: ASSLIGDYNNEQF
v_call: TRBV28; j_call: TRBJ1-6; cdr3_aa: ASSLQGDVSPLH
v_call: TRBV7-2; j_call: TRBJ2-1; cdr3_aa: ASSKTRSEQF
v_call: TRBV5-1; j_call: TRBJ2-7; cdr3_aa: ASSPTGGEVYEQY
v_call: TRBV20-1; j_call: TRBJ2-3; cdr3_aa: SAAGVYTDTQY
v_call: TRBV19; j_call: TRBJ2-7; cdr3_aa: ASKLAGEYGEQY
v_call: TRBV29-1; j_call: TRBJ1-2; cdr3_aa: SVEDPFRDYYGYT
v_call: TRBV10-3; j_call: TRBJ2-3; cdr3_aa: AISARLAGSTDTQY
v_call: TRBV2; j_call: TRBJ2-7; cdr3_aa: ASSPGGWITYEQY
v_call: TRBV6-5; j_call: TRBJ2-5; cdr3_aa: ASSYSRLAGGGDQY
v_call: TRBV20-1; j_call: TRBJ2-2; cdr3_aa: SASDRLTNTGELF
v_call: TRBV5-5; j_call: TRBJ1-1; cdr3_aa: ASSLDRGGLGGAEAF
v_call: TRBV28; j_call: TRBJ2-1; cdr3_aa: ASSPIPGTGRDEQF
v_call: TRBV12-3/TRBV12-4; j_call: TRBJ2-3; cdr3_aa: ASSLSFGTDTQY
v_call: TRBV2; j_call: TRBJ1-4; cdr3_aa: ASSLGSQGANEKLF
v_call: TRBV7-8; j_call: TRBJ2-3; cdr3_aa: ASSLALDRGTDTQY
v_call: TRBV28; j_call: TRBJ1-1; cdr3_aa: ASSLSRGLRGTEAF
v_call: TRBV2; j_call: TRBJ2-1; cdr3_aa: ASSYGLAGADEQF
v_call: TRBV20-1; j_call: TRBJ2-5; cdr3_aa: SARPTSGTQETQY
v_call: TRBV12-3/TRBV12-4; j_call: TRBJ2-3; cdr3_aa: ASSPSGSFADTQY